This entry lists 32 T cell receptor beta chains sequenced from one sample in a study of blood T cell repertoires in COVID-19. Here immunoSEQ multiplex PCR was the method, and the copy in TCRdb shows in-frame clones only, minus some. This table holds roughly 200,000 clones, 75% to 90% found once. Sequenced: peripheral blood. The receptors were sampled from a man aged 55 to 69 with acute or convalescent COVID-19.

The gene calls are TRBV6-5 and TRBJ1-6, with 10 bases aligning to TRBD1. This CDR3 is built from 16 residues. J lost 7 bases, V lost 4 bases, and 7 bases had no gene match. The germline gives CDR1 MNHEY, CDR2 SVGAGI. The CDR3 nucleotides are TGTGCCAGCAGTTTACGACAGGGGGCAGGAAATTCACCCCTCCACTTT. This sequence encodes CASSLRQGAGNSPLHF.

The rearrangement joins TRBV20-1 to TRBJ1-4; D not certain. Trimming shortened V by 3 bases and J by 0 bases, and 11 bases separated the two germline ends. The length of the CDR3 is 15 residues. Germline loops: CDR1 DFQATT, CDR2 SNEGSKA (reference sequence). The CDR3: CSASDHTATNEKLFF. The CDR3 DNA reads as TGCAGTGCTAGTGACCACACCGCAACTAATGAAAAACTGTTTTTT.

The rearrangement uses TRBV29-1 and TRBJ2-2; TRBD2 agrees at 9 bases. Trimming removed 7 bases from V and 4 bases from J; junction bases left unmatched: 4. This CDR3 contains 13 residues. Per germline, CDR1 SQVTM and CDR2 ANQGSEA. CDR3 DNA: TGCAGCGGAGCGGGGGGCGGCACCGGGGAGCTGTTTTTT. Residues: CSGAGGGTGELFF.

This clone turned up a few times. The chain is built from TRBV18 and TRBJ2-7; D is possibly TRBD2 (6 bases). V dropped 5 bases and J dropped 1 base, with 21 bases sitting between them. The CDR3 has 17 residues. CDR1 is KGHSH, CDR2 LQKENI, per germline. The CDR3 DNA reads TGTGCCAGCTCAGCCAGTTACCCCGGGGGAATATCCTACGAGCAGTACTTC. Protein sequence: CASSASYPGGISYEQYF.

The V and J genes are TRBV3-1 (or the pseudogene TRBV3-2) and TRBJ2-3, with D perhaps matching TRBD2 (6 bases). Germline V CDR1 and CDR2: LGHDT, YNNKEL (reference sequence). CDR3 length equals 13 residues. V shed 6 bases and J shed 5 bases, with 12 bases lying between them. The CDR3 region has the DNA TGTGCCAGCAGTCCCGCGGGGAGAGATACGCAGTATTTT. Translating it yields CASSPAGRDTQYF.

The V gene is TRBV15, the J gene TRBJ1-2, with D uncertain. The V gene's germline CDR1 is LNHNV and CDR2 YYDKDF (reference sequence). This CDR3 is built from 15 residues. V lost 2 bases and J lost 8, with 18 bases in between. The CDR3 sequence: CATSRRVSGREGYTF. The CDR3 DNA reads as TGTGCCACCAGCAGAAGGGTCTCCGGGAGGGAAGGCTACACCTTC.

CDR3 DNA sequence: TGTGCCAGCAGCTTACCTAGCGGGAGTTCCGATGAGCAGTTCTTC. It specifies CASSLPSGSSDEQFF. The rearrangement links TRBV11-1 to TRBJ2-1; 10 bases are a match to TRBD2. V shed 2 bases and J 8 bases; nucleotides not matched to a gene: 6. This CDR3 comprises 15 residues. Germline V gives CDR1 SGHAT, CDR2 FQDESV (reference sequence).

This chain connects TRBV19 to TRBJ1-2, with 10 bases aligning to TRBD1. There are 17 residues in the CDR3. Per the germline V gene, CDR1 is LNHDA and CDR2 is SQIVND (reference sequence). Trimming cost V 7 bases and J 0 bases; bases outside gene matches: 11. The CDR3 protein is CASTFSGTGATNYGYTF. For the CDR3, the DNA is TGTGCCAGTACCTTTTCCGGGACAGGGGCAACTAACTATGGCTACACCTTC.

In DNA form, the CDR3 reads TGTGCCAGCAGCCGGGACAGGGGGCATCAGCCCCAGCATTTT. This translates into CASSRDRGHQPQHF. The chain carries TRBV27 and TRBJ1-5; 12 bases are shared with TRBD1. CDR3 length: 14 residues. Germline CDR1 is MNHEY and CDR2 is SMNVEV (reference sequence). V dropped 6 bases and J dropped 5; count of bases not matched to a gene: 2.

The V gene is TRBV4-3, the J gene TRBJ2-1; 14 bases are shared with TRBD2. CDR1 LGHNA and CDR2 YSLEER come from the germline V gene. The V gene end was trimmed by 0 bases and the J gene end by 6 bases; junction bases not matched to a gene: 10. There are 19 residues in the CDR3. In DNA form, the CDR3 reads TGCGCCAGCAGCCAAGATATCGGACTAGCGGGGGGTCGGAGCAATGAGCAGTTCTTC. Translation: CASSQDIGLAGGRSNEQFF.

The chain employs TRBV7-9 and TRBJ2-4; 10 nucleotides align to TRBD2. J gave up 8 bases and V 3 bases, and 10 bases lay outside the gene matches. This CDR3 has 16 residues. Germline values: CDR1 SEHNR, CDR2 FQNEAQ (reference sequence). CDR3 sequence (DNA): TGTGCCAGCAGCTTGGGTCTAGCGGGAGTAAGGGACATTCAGTACTTC. Translating it yields CASSLGLAGVRDIQYF.

The chain uses TRBV9 and TRBJ2-5; D is perhaps TRBD2 (6 bases). Trimming removed 0 bases at V and 4 bases at J, with 10 bases between. Germline CDR1 SGDLS, CDR2 YYNGEE. The CDR3 spans 14 residues. The CDR3 loop reads CASSVGTTRETQYF. The CDR3 DNA sequence: TGTGCCAGCAGCGTAGGGACTACCCGAGAGACCCAGTACTTC.

CDR3 loop: CATQLLAGEDYEQYF. The CDR3, as DNA: TGTGCCACCCAACTCCTAGCGGGAGAGGACTACGAGCAGTACTTC. This sequence joins TRBV10-3 and TRBJ2-7; the match to TRBD2 covers 10 bases. V lost 10 bases to trimming and J lost 3 bases; unmatched junction nucleotides: 12. Looked up from germline, CDR1 is ENHRY and CDR2 is SYGVKD. The CDR3 length is 15 residues.

The chain joins TRBV7-2 to TRBJ1-1; D remains unclear. The CDR3 runs 13 residues. The germline V gene encodes CDR1 SGHTA and CDR2 FQGNSA. V was shortened by 1 base and J by 2 bases, with 5 bases between the two germline ends. The chain's CDR3 is CASSLDSNTEAFF. The CDR3 DNA is TGTGCCAGCAGCTTAGACAGTAACACTGAAGCTTTCTTT. Filled out from reference TRBV7-2 and TRBJ1-1, the complete variable domain reads GAGVSQSPSNKVTEKGKDVELRCDPISGHTALYWYRQSLGQGLEFLIYFQGNSAPDKSGLPSDRFSAERTGGSVSTLTIQRTQQEDSAVYLCASSLDSNTEAFFGQGTRLTVV.

J is TRBJ1-4 and V is TRBV5-6; TRBD1 aligns across 9 bases. There are 15 residues in the CDR3. The germline V gene encodes CDR1 SGHDT and CDR2 YYEEEE. Trimming took 4 bases from V and 11 from J; bases not matched to a gene: 12. The CDR3 spells CASSPPGQGLGKLFF. The CDR3 DNA sequence: TGTGCCAGCAGCCCACCGGGACAGGGTCTAGGCAAACTGTTTTTT.

This rearrangement joins TRBV27 to TRBJ2-3, with D tentatively TRBD2 (5 bases). The CDR3 has 13 amino acids. CDR1 and CDR2 (germline): MNHEY, SMNVEV (reference sequence). Trimming took off 6 bases at V and 0 bases at J, with 7 bases between the two ends. CDR3 protein: CASSLASTDTQYF. The CDR3 nucleotides are TGTGCCAGCAGCCTAGCTAGCACAGATACGCAGTATTTT.

J is TRBJ2-1 and V is TRBV19; possible D gene TRBD1, 5 bases. The germline V and J ends were trimmed by 6 bases and 0 bases, with 15 bases remaining between them. From germline, CDR1 is LNHDA and CDR2 SQIVND (reference sequence). The CDR3 spans 16 residues. The CDR3 nucleotides are TGTGCCAGTAGCCGACTTGGGGCTAGCTCCTACAATGAGCAGTTCTTC. This sequence encodes CASSRLGASSYNEQFF.

CDR3 sequence (DNA): TGCGCCAGCAGCCAAGCAGGATCTGGGGCCAACGTCCTGACTTTC. Amino acids: CASSQAGSGANVLTF. The chain joins TRBV4-3 to TRBJ2-6; no firm D call. Trimming stripped 1 base from V and 1 base from J, with 5 bases between. Germline V lookup: CDR1 LGHNA, CDR2 YSLEER. The CDR3 extends over 15 amino acids.

The rearrangement links TRBV9 to TRBJ1-4; D is possibly TRBD1 (6 bases). This CDR3 is 15 amino acids long. Germline CDR1 reads SGDLS; CDR2 reads YYNGEE. The ends were cut back, 2 bases at V and 3 bases at J, with 11 bases in the middle. CDR3 sequence (DNA): TGTGCCAGCAGCGTCTCCAGGGGCCCTAATGAAAAACTGTTTTTT. It is translated as CASSVSRGPNEKLFF.

This clone was picked up a small number of times. The gene calls are TRBV7-3 and TRBJ2-2; 8 bases fit TRBD2. V lost 5 bases, J lost 4 bases, and 6 bases stayed unmatched. The CDR3 loop spans 15 amino acids. The germline gives CDR1 SGHTA, CDR2 FQGTGA. The chain's CDR3 is CASSKSGGITGELFF. CDR3 bases: TGTGCCAGCAGCAAGAGCGGGGGTATCACCGGGGAGCTGTTTTTT.

This chain joins TRBV5-8 and TRBJ2-7; 7 nucleotides line up with TRBD2. The CDR3 is 15 amino acids. Losses at the gene ends were 4 bases for V and 4 bases for J; bases not matched to a gene: 11. From germline, CDR1 is SGHTS and CDR2 YDEGEE. CDR3 sequence: CASSPVPTSKYEQYF. Here the CDR3 DNA reads TGTGCCAGCAGCCCCGTACCGACTAGCAAGTACGAGCAGTACTTC.

The chain joins TRBV28 to TRBJ2-7; TRBD1 matches at 7 bases. CDR3 length equals 13 residues. The V segment lost 6 bases and the J segment 7 bases; nucleotides outside the gene matches: 9. Germline V lookup: CDR1 MDHEN, CDR2 SYDVKM. CDR3 sequence: CASRTGVVYEQYF. In DNA form, the CDR3 reads TGTGCCAGCAGAACAGGGGTGGTCTATGAGCAGTACTTC.

CDR3 residues: CASSGAGQGNSPLHF. CDR3 coding DNA: TGTGCCAGTAGTGGCGCGGGACAGGGGAATTCACCCCTCCACTTT. This sequence joins TRBV19 and TRBJ1-6; 10 nucleotides line up with TRBD1. V lost 5 bases and J lost 7; bases outside the gene matches: 5. Per the germline V gene, CDR1 is LNHDA and CDR2 is SQIVND (reference sequence). The CDR3 is made up of 15 amino acids. Combining the CDR3 with reference TRBV19 and TRBJ1-6 gives the whole variable domain DGGITQSPKYLFRKEGQNVTLSCEQNLNHDAMYWYRQDPGQGLRLIYYSQIVNDFQKGDIAEGYSVSREKKESFPLTVTSAQKNPTAFYLCASSGAGQGNSPLHFGNGTRLTVT.

The CDR3 nucleotides read TGTGCCAGCTCACCACCTCTGCGTGAGCAGTTCTTC. This gives the protein CASSPPLREQFF. The gene calls are TRBV18 and TRBJ2-1, with unresolved D. The germline V gene encodes CDR1 KGHSH and CDR2 LQKENI. V lost 0 bases to trimming and J lost 9 bases, with 6 bases between them. This CDR3 is built from 12 residues.

The genes are TRBV4-1 and TRBJ2-5, with D possibly being TRBD2 (5 bases). Germline CDR1 and CDR2: MGHRA and YSYEKL. Trimming removed 1 base from V and 5 bases from J, with 14 bases in between. The CDR3 runs to 15 residues. The CDR3 bases are TGCGCCAGCAGCCAAGCCCTAACTAGTACCGAGACCCAGTACTTC. This encodes CASSQALTSTETQYF.

This clone came up once. The chain employs TRBV9 and TRBJ2-2; TRBD2 agrees at 9 bases. V lost 4 bases and J lost 5; bases outside the gene matches: 6. The CDR3 covers 15 residues. Germline assignment: CDR1 SGDLS and CDR2 YYNGEE. The CDR3 protein is CASSRAGGRTGELFF. DNA for the CDR3: TGTGCCAGCAGCCGAGCGGGGGGCCGGACCGGGGAGCTGTTTTTT.

Worth noting for this clone: Other DNA sequences from this sample encode an identical CDR3 as well. V usage is TRBV2 and J usage is TRBJ1-5, with D possibly being TRBD1 (6 bases). V was pared by 4 bases and J by 6 bases, with 10 bases between. The CDR3 totals 13 residues. CDR1 and CDR2 (germline): SNHLY, FYNNEI. The CDR3 spells CASSGRGGQPQHF. The CDR3 DNA follows: TGTGCCAGCAGTGGCAGGGGCGGTCAGCCCCAGCATTTT.

V is TRBV2 and J is TRBJ1-5; D not certain. Trimming cost V 4 bases and J 5 bases, with 9 bases left between them. CDR3 size: 13 residues. Looked up from germline, CDR1 is SNHLY and CDR2 is FYNNEI. CDR3 sequence: CASSARGYQPQHF. The CDR3, as DNA: TGTGCCAGCAGTGCCCGCGGTTATCAGCCCCAGCATTTT.

The J gene is TRBJ1-2, the V gene TRBV27, with D possibly being TRBD1 (6 bases). The CDR3 runs 13 residues. Germline loops: CDR1 MNHEY, CDR2 SMNVEV (reference sequence). Trimming cost V 2 bases and J 4 bases, with 8 bases left between them. In nucleotides, the CDR3 is TGTGCCAGCAGTTTAGTAGGGGGCTATGGCTACACCTTC. Its protein is CASSLVGGYGYTF.

V and J are TRBV20-1 and TRBJ1-3; D unresolved. Between the trimmed V and J ends, which lost 0 bases and 7 bases, there was a span of 4 bases. Germline CDR1 reads DFQATT; CDR2 reads SNEGSKA (reference sequence). There are 11 residues in the CDR3. CDR3 DNA sequence: TGCAGTGCTAGAGATCTTAACACCATATATTTT. Protein: CSARDLNTIYF.

This clone was observed a handful of times. The gene calls are TRBV5-6 and TRBJ2-7; tentatively, D is TRBD1 (6 bases). The CDR3 loop spans 13 amino acids. Trimming stripped 3 bases from V and 6 bases from J, with 13 bases between. CDR1 and CDR2 from the germline V gene are SGHDT and YYEEEE. The CDR3 spells CASSYRAAREQYF. In DNA form, the CDR3 reads TGTGCCAGCAGCTACAGGGCCGCGCGCGAGCAGTACTTC.

The V call is TRBV3-1 (or the pseudogene TRBV3-2), the J call TRBJ2-2; no clear D. V was shortened by 4 bases and J by 6 bases, with 6 bases between the two germline ends. CDR1 and CDR2 (germline): LGHDT, YNNKEL (reference sequence). The CDR3 extends over 12 amino acids. As DNA, the CDR3 is TGTGCCAGCAGCCCCCTAGCCGGGGAGCTGTTTTTT. Amino acids: CASSPLAGELFF.